The 7 T cell receptor beta chains given below trace back to one sample, sequenced in a study of early T cells in non-severe SARS-CoV-2 infection (dated by TCRdb to 2020 to 2023). The library was generated by 5' RACE. The sequencing machine was a NextSeq 500. TCRdb handled the public reads itself, with Q25 trimming in fastp and clone calling in MiXCR, and kept productive beta chains. CDR3 protein duplicates are merged, each entry listing the most common genes and DNA. In all, the sample holds approximately 97,000 distinct CDR3 sequences, and 13% of those were seen once. Of the sample, about 6.2% falls within the top ten clones. Sequencing used whole blood. The receptors here all came from an adult who was a healthcare worker with PCR-confirmed SARS-CoV-2 infection or an uninfected control (not recorded which).

This clonotype was recorded many times. V is TRBV7-8 and J is TRBJ1-4, with D uncertain. This CDR3 is built from 15 residues. Germline assignment: CDR1 SGHVS and CDR2 FQNEAQ. V shed 1 base and J shed 6 bases, with 12 bases lying between them. CDR3 nucleotide sequence: TGTGCCAGCAGCTTAGATGGAGGGTTCTATGAAAAACTGTTTTTT. As protein: CASSLDGGFYEKLFF.

This clonotype was picked up many times. The rearrangement joins TRBV20-1 to TRBJ2-1, with D possibly matching TRBD1 (6 bases). Trimming cost V 2 bases and J 6 bases, with 17 bases left between them. The CDR3 runs to 15 residues. Germline-derived CDR1 and CDR2 are DFQATT and SNEGSKA (reference sequence). The CDR3 region is CSARPDSFNLNEQFF. In DNA, the CDR3 is TGCAGTGCTAGACCGGACAGTTTTAATCTCAATGAGCAGTTCTTC.

The CDR3 bases are TGTGCCAGCAGCTCCATAGGCCTAGCGGGAGAGGAGCAGTTCTTC. Translation gives CASSSIGLAGEEQFF. The chain uses TRBV7-2 and TRBJ2-1; 10 nucleotides agree with TRBD2. Germline CDR1 SGHTA, CDR2 FQGNSA. CDR3 size: 15 residues. Unmatched junction bases numbered 10, after V lost 4 bases and J lost 10 bases.

In this sample, this clonotype turned up many times. The rearrangement joins TRBV28 to TRBJ1-1; perhaps TRBD1 as D (5 bases). Looked up from germline, CDR1 is MDHEN and CDR2 is SYDVKM. The V end lost 6 bases, the J end lost 9 bases, and 29 bases lay between the germline ends. CDR3 length: 17 residues. CDR3 coding DNA: TGTGCCAGCAGGAGTACACGGGGAGGGGCAATGGGTTTGAAAGCTTTCTTT. It is translated as CASRSTRGGAMGLKAFF.

CDR3 sequence (DNA): TGTGCCACCGCCTTGGGCGGCAATCAGCCCCAGCATTTT. Protein: CATALGGNQPQHF. The V call is TRBV2, the J call TRBJ1-5; D remains ambiguous. The CDR3 sequence is 13 residues long. CDR1 and CDR2 (germline): SNHLY, FYNNEI. V shed 10 bases and J shed 2 bases, with 12 bases lying between them.

A note on this clonotype: This CDR3 is missing its conserved last phenylalanine or tryptophan, likely due to a read error. The V gene is TRBV10-3, the J gene TRBJ2-7, with D perhaps matching TRBD2 (5 bases). V was cut by 6 bases and J by 7 bases, with 16 bases left in between. The CDR3 has 13 residues. Germline loops: CDR1 ENHRY, CDR2 SYGVKD. The CDR3 sequence is CAIRANGPGEQYL. In DNA, the CDR3 is TGTGCCATCAGGGCCAACGGTCCGGGGGAGCAGTACCTC.

The chain is built from TRBV30 and TRBJ2-3; no clear D. V lost 0 bases and J lost 4, with 5 bases in between. Germline loops: CDR1 GTSNPN, CDR2 SVGIG (reference sequence). The CDR3 has 12 residues. The CDR3 reads CAWSVPPDTQYF. DNA of the CDR3: TGTGCCTGGAGTGTACCGCCAGATACGCAGTATTTT.